This TCR beta chain originates from a study of human T cells and chemical hapten exposure (dated by TCRdb to the early 2020s). The study in broad terms: For sensitization, 2% DPC in acetone was applied to a 2 cm by 2 cm area of upper inner arm skin. Patients additionally received weekly therapeutic DPC doses to the scalp throughout the roughly 25-week study period. Patch testing was done on the upper back using Finn chambers containing 0.01% DPC, and results were scored after 6 days according to International Contact Dermatitis Research Group standards. Most of the patients in the cohort were female, and the cohort covered alopecia areata with under or over 50% scalp involvement, alopecia totalis and alopecia universalis. Libraries were pooled for sequencing, and per-sample TCR yields varied mainly because of small differences in library volumes within the pool. The study tracked peripheral blood TCR repertoire changes in vivo during primary and secondary sensitization to the hapten diphenylcyclopropenone (DPC) in alopecia patients. Patient blood was sampled pre-sensitization (week 0) and at 2, 6 and about 24 weeks after DPC sensitization. Some 29 alopecia patients provided blood for TCR sequencing at one to four time points (pre-sensitization, 2, 6 and 24 weeks). On the study overall, not on this receptor specifically: Significantly more large CDR3 similarity clusters were formed by expanded TCRs than by pre-sensitization or healthy control sets, consistent with antigen-driven responses. No change with DPC sensitization was found in the number of TCRs above 1 in 1000 frequency, and no evidence of global repertoire structure alterations was found. Repeated subsampling changed both the strength of the expansion versus patch-test correlation and the threshold at which that correlation became significant. A positive correlation was found between the number of PT1 expanded TCRs and patch test score, with significance reached at thresholds 8, 16 and 32 but not 4. All patients had alopecia, a presumed autoimmune disease, so their immune response might differ from that of healthy individuals.

Libraries were made using RACE. Sequencing used a NextSeq 500. Library preparation attached unique molecular identifiers to individual cDNA molecules for quantitative, reproducible TCR counting. From each blood RNA sample, both TCR alpha and TCR beta chains were sequenced. The authors' analysis ran thus. Samples had a median of roughly 99,000 TCRs, with a range from 23,224 to 690,600. V, J and CDR3 annotation of the TCR reads was carried out using the Decombinator software suite. Every sample was subsampled to the same number of TCRs (28,000) for the PS versus PT1 abundance plots. Expanded TCRs were defined as absent before sensitization and observed at least eight times at the 2-week time point. TCRdb reprocessed the public reads (quality trimming at Q25 with fastp, clone calling with MiXCR) and kept in-frame beta chains. Entries are consolidated by CDR3 protein sequence, retaining the most common genes and DNA. What appears here as the V and J calls and clone size reflects TCRdb's work, not the paper's. Recorded for this sample are around 200,000 distinct CDR3 sequences; around 23% of them occurred a single time. The ten largest clones add up to 2% to 2.5% of the sample.

The sample's time point label, decoded: patch test 3, about 24 weeks after DPC sensitization. The treatment or condition label, as the study defines it: therapeutic diphenylcyclopropenone sensitization with weekly scalp DPC. At every patch-test visit, the blood draw took place before the patch test was put on. To be eligible, patients had to be aged 18 to 70, diagnosed with alopecia and judged suitable for DPC therapy, while pregnant patients were excluded. Total RNA was isolated from unfractionated whole blood collected in Tempus Blood RNA tubes. For CDR1 and CDR2, the germline V gene lists MGHRA and YSYEKL. The CDR3 runs 16 amino acids, cysteine and phenylalanine included. Of all the DNA, just the CDR3 is kept, 48 bases in frame from base 1. The germline ends are 16 bases apart after V is trimmed by 3 bases and J by 5 bases. Comments on this clonotype: Its antigen target is currently unknown. Base-call qualities are not available, and no considerably larger clone is one nucleotide away.

The chain is encoded by TRBV4-1 joined to TRBJ1-4; TRBD1 could be the D gene, as 5 bases match. The sequencing used whole blood, collected in connection with sensitization to the hapten diphenylcyclopropenone (DPC). The receptor comes from a woman in her 40s with alopecia areata. Some clones in this sample may be carry-over from other donors' samples. The DNA sequence is TGCGCCAGCAGCCAGCACCGGGACGTCGGGAATGAAAAACTGTTTTTT. Protein translation: CASSQHRDVGNEKLFF.